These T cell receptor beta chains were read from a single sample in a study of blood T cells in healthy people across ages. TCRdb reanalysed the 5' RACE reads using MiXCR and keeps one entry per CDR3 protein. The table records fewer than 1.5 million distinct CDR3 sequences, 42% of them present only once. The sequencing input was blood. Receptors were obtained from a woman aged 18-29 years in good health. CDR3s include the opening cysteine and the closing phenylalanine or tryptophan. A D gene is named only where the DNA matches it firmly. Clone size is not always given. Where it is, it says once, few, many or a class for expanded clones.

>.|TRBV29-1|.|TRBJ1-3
CSVVLDTIYF
TGCAGCGTCGTCCTGGACACCATATATTTT
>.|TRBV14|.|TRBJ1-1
CASSHPSGVLRGTEAFF
TGTGCCAGCAGCCATCCCAGCGGGGTTCTAAGGGGGACTGAAGCTTTCTTT
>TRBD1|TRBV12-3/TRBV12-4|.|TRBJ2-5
CASTPDVQGVGETQYF
TGTGCCAGCACCCCCGATGTACAGGGGGTTGGGGAGACCCAGTACTTC
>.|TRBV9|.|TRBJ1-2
CASSVMGRQGSPGYTF
TGTGCCAGCAGCGTAATGGGTCGGCAGGGCTCCCCAGGCTACACCTTC
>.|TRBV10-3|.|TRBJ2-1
CAISEPKSGTPYNEQFF
TGTGCCATCAGTGAGCCGAAGTCGGGGACCCCATACAATGAGCAGTTCTTC
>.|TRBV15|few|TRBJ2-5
CATTDGTWGETQYF
TGTGCCACCACGGATGGGACTTGGGGGGAGACCCAGTACTTC
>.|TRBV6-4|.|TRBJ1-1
CASRGGGKRNTEAFF
TGTGCCAGCAGAGGAGGGGGGAAAAGAAACACTGAAGCTTTCTTT
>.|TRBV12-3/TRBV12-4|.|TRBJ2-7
CASSFYGSYEQYF
TGTGCCAGCAGTTTTTACGGTTCCTACGAGCAGTACTTC
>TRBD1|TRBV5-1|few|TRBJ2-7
CASSMDRGYEQYF
TGCGCCAGCAGCATGGACAGGGGCTACGAGCAGTACTTC
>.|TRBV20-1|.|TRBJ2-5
CSAREGGNNEQYF
TGCAGTGCTAGAGAAGGAGGGAACAATGAGCAGTACTTC
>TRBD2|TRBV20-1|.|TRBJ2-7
CSARDREGAISYEQYF
TGCAGTGCTAGAGATAGGGAGGGAGCGATATCCTACGAGCAGTACTTC
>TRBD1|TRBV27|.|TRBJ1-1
CASSLSAGGTEAFF
TGTGCCAGCAGTTTATCAGCAGGGGGGACTGAAGCTTTCTTT
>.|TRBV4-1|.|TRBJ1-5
CASSQDQSPQPQHF
TGCGCCAGCAGCCAAGATCAGTCCCCTCAGCCCCAGCATTTT
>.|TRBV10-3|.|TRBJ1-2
CAIRFGENYGYTF
TGTGCCATCAGATTCGGGGAAAACTATGGCTACACCTTC
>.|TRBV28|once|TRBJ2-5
CASTLAGQEEEQYF
TGTGCCAGCACCCTTGCCGGGCAGGAGGAGGAGCAGTACTTC
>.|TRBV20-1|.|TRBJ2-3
CSASPGGTDTQYF
TGCAGTGCTAGTCCCGGCGGCACAGATACGCAGTATTTT
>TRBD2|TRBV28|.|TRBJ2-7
CASSWVDSGRAQYF
TGTGCCAGCAGCTGGGTTGATAGCGGGAGGGCCCAGTACTTC
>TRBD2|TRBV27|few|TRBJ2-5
CASSPGTSDQETQYF
TGTGCCAGCAGTCCTGGGACTAGCGACCAAGAGACCCAGTACTTC
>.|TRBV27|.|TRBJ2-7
CATNPGPTIKSSYEQYF
TGTGCCACAAACCCGGGACCCACCATAAAAAGCTCCTACGAGCAGTACTTC
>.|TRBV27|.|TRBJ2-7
CASSFGGTVPSYEQYF
TGTGCCAGCAGTTTTGGCGGGACCGTCCCCTCCTACGAGCAGTACTTC
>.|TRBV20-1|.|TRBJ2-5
CSGLQETQYF
TGCAGTGGCTTACAAGAGACCCAGTACTTC
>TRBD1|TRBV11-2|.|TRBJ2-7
CASSGNRGGYEQYF
TGTGCCAGCAGCGGCAACAGGGGCGGGTACGAGCAGTACTTC
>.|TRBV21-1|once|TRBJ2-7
CASSKEGPSGFKLYEQYF
TGTGCCAGCAGCAAAGAAGGGCCTAGCGGGTTTAAACTGTACGAGCAGTACTTC
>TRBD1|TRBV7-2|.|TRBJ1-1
CASSTRQGRGTEAFF
TGTGCCAGCAGCACCCGACAGGGGAGGGGGACTGAAGCTTTCTTT
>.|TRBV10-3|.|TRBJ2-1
CANSFRGDNEQFF
TGTGCCAACTCTTTCAGGGGAGATAATGAGCAGTTCTTC
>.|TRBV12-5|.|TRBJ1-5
CATNSRGKGGEGNQPQHF
TGTGCTACCAACTCCAGGGGAAAGGGAGGTGAGGGCAATCAGCCCCAGCATTTT
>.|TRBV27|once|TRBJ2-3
CASNYAGTQYF
TGTGCCAGCAACTACGCGGGAACGCAGTATTTT
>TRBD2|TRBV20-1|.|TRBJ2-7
CSAEPGGADYNKQYF
TGCAGTGCTGAACCGGGGGGGGCCGACTACAATAAGCAGTACTTC
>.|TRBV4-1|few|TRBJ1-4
CASSQDIRGTNEKLFF
TGCGCCAGCAGCCAAGATATCCGGGGAACTAATGAAAAACTGTTTTTT
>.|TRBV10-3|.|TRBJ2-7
CAIGDSEGPAGTYEQYF
TGTGCCATCGGTGACAGTGAGGGCCCGGCGGGAACTTACGAGCAGTACTTC
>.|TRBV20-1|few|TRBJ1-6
CSARAPSAGKLSSYNSPLHF
TGCAGTGCTAGAGCCCCCTCGGCCGGCAAATTAAGCTCCTATAATTCACCCCTCCACTTT
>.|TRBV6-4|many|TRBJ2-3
CASSLLVGDTQYF
TGTGCCAGCAGCCTCCTAGTGGGAGATACGCAGTATTTT
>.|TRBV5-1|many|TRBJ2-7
CASSLNPYEQYF
TGCGCCAGCAGCTTGAATCCCTACGAGCAGTACTTC
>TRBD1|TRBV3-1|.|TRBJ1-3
CASSQELPGGAGNTIYF
TGTGCCAGCAGCCAAGAATTACCAGGGGGAGCTGGAAACACCATATATTTT
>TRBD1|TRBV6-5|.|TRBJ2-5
CASSYSTWGTDPPGTQYF
TGTGCCAGCAGTTACTCTACCTGGGGGACAGACCCCCCTGGGACCCAGTACTTC
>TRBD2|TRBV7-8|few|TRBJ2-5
CASSFAGLAGVTQYF
TGTGCCAGCAGCTTCGCCGGACTAGCGGGAGTGACCCAGTACTTC
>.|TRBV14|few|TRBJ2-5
CASSPAAKGEQYF
TGTGCCAGCAGCCCCGCGGCGAAGGGGGAGCAGTACTTC